The clone carrying this T cell receptor beta chain was found once. TCRdb's copy holds only in-frame clones and misses some; the assay was immunoSEQ multiplex PCR. The sample holds almost 50,000 clones, approximately 90% seen once. These data are taken from a study of T cell changes during pregnancy in multiple sclerosis. The TCR sequence derives from a female donor with multiple sclerosis, enrolled in a pregnancy study. This specimen consisted of CD8+ T cells from peripheral blood mononuclear cells, obtained after pregnancy.

In nucleotides, the CDR3 is TGCGCCAGCAGCTTGGAACTAGCGGGGGGGCTGTCGTGGGATACGCAGTATTTT. Residues: CASSLELAGGLSWDTQYF. The rearrangement joins TRBV5-1 to TRBJ2-3, with TRBD2 matching over 13 bases. The germline CDR1 and CDR2 sequences are SGHRS and YFSETQ. The V segment lost 0 bases and the J segment 6 bases; nucleotides outside the gene matches: 10. The CDR3 is made up of 18 amino acids.